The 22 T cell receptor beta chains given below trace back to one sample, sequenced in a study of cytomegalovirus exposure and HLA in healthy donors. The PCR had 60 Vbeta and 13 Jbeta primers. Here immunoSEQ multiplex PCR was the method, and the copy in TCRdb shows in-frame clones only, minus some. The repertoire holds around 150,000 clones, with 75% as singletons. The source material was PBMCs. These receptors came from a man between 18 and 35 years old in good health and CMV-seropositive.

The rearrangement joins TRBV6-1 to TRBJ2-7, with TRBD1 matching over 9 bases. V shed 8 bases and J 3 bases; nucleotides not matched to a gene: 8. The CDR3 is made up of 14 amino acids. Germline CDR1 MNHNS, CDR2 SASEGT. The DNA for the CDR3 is TGTGCCAGCCGTGGACAGGGGAGGTTCTACGAGCAGTACTTC. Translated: CASRGQGRFYEQYF.

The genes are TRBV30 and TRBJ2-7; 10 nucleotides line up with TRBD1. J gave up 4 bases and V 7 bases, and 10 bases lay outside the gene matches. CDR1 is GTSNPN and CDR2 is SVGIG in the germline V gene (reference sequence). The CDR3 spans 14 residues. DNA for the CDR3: TGTGCCTCTGATATGGGACAGGGGAAGTACGAGCAGTACTTC. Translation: CASDMGQGKYEQYF.

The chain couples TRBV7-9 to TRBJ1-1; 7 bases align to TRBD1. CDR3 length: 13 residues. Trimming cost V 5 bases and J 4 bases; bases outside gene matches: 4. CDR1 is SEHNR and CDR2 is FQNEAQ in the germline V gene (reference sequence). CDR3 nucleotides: TGTGCCAGCAGCCCCCAGGGGGGCACTGAAGCTTTCTTT. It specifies CASSPQGGTEAFF.

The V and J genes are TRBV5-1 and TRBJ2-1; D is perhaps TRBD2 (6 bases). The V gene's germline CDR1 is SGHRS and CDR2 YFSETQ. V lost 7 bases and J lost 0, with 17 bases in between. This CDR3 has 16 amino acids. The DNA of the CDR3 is TGCGCCAGCCAGAGACTAGTCGGGAGCTCCTACAATGAGCAGTTCTTC. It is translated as CASQRLVGSSYNEQFF.

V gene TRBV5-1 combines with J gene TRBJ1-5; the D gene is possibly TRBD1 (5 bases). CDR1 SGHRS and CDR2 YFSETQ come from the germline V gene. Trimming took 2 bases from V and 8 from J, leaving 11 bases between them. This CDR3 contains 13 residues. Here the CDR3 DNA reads TGCGCCAGCAGCTTCGTCCCGGGGGAGCCCCAGCATTTT. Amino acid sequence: CASSFVPGEPQHF.

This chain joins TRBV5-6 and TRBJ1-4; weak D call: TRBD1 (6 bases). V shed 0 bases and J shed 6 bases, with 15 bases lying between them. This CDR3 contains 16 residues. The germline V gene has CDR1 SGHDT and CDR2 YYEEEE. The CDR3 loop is CASSLVGGGRDEKLFF. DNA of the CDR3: TGTGCCAGCAGCTTGGTCGGCGGGGGGCGAGATGAAAAACTGTTTTTT.

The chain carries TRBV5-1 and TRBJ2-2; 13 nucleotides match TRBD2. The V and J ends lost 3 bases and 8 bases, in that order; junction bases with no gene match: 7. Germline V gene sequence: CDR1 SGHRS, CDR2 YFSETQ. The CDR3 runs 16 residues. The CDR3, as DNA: TGCGCCAGCAGCTCAGGACTAGCGGGAGATAGAGGGGAGCTGTTTTTT. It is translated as CASSSGLAGDRGELFF.

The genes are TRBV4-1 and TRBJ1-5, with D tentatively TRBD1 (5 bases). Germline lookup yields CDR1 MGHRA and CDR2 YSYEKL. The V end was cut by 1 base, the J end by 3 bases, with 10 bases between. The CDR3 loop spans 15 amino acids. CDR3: CASSQGWDFNQPQHF. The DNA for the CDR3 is TGCGCCAGCAGCCAAGGTTGGGACTTCAATCAGCCCCAGCATTTT.

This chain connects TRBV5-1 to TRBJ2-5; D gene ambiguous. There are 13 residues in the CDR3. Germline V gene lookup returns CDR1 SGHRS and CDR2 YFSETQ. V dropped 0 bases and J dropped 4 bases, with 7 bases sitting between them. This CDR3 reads CASSLVVGETQYF. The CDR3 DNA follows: TGCGCCAGCAGCTTGGTGGTCGGAGAGACCCAGTACTTC.

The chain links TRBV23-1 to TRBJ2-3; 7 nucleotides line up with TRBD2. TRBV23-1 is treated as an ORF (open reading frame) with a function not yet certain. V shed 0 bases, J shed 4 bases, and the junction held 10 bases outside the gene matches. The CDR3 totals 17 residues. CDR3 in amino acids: CASSQSEDCREADTQYF. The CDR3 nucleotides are TGCGCCAGCAGTCAATCCGAGGACTGCCGGGAGGCAGATACGCAGTATTTT.

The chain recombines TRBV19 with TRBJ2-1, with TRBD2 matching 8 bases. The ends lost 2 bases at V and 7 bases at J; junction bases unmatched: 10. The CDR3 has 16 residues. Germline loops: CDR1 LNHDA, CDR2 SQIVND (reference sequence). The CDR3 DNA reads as TGTGCCAGTAGTATACCCGGGCTAGCGGGTGTAAATGAGCAGTTCTTC. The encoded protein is CASSIPGLAGVNEQFF.

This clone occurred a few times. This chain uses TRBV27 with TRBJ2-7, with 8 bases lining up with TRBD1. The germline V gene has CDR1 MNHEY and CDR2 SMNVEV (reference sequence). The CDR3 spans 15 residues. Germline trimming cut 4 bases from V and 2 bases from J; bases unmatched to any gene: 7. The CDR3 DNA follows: TGTGCCAGCAGTTCGTGGACAGGGTACCCCTACGAGCAGTACTTC. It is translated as CASSSWTGYPYEQYF.

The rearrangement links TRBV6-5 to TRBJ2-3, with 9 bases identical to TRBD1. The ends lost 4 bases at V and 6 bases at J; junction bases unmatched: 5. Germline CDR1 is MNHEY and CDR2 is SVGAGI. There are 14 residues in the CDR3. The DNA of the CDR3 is TGTGCCAGCAGTTCTAGCGACAGGGGGGATACGCAGTATTTT. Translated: CASSSSDRGDTQYF.

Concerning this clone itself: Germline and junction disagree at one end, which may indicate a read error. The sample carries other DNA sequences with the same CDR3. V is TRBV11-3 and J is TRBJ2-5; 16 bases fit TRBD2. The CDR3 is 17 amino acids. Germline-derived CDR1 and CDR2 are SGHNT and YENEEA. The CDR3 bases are TGTGCCAGCAGCCGGAAAACAGGGACTAGCGGGAGGGAGACTCAGTACTTC. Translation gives CASSRKTGTSGRETQYF.

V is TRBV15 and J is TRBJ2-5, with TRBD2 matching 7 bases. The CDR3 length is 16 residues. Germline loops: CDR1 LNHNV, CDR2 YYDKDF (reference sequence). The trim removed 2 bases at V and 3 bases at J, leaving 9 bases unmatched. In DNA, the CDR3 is TGTGCCACCAGCAGAACACCGCGCCGGGAGGAAGAGACCCAGTACTTC. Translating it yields CATSRTPRREEETQYF.

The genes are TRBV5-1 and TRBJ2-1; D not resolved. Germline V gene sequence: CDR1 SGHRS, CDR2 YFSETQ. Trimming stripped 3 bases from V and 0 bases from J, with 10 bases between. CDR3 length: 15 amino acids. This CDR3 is CASSSTRSSYNEQFF. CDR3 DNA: TGCGCCAGCAGCTCTACGAGAAGCTCCTACAATGAGCAGTTCTTC.

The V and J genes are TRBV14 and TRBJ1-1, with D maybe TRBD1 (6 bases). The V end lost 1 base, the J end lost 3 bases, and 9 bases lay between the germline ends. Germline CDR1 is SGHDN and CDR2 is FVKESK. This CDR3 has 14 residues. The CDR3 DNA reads TGTGCCAGCAGCCAAGTTCGACAGGACACTGAAGCTTTCTTT. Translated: CASSQVRQDTEAFF.

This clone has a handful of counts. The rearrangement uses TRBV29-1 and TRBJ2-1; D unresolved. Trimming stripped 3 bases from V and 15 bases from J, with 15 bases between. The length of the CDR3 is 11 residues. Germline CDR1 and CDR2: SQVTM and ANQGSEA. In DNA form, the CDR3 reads TGCAGCGTTGAGGAGCCCCTAAAGCCGTTCTTC. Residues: CSVEEPLKPFF.

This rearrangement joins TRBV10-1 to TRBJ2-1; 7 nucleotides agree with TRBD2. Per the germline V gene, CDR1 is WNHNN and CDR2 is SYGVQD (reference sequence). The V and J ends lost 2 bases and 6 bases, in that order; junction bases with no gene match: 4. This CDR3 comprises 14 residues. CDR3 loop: CASSEPASGNEQFF. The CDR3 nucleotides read TGCGCCAGCAGTGAGCCGGCTAGCGGCAATGAGCAGTTCTTC.

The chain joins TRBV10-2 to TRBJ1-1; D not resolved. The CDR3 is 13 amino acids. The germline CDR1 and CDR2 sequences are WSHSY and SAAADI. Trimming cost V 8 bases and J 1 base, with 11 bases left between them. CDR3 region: CASCSSTNTEAFF. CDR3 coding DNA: TGCGCCAGCTGTAGTAGCACGAACACTGAAGCTTTCTTT.

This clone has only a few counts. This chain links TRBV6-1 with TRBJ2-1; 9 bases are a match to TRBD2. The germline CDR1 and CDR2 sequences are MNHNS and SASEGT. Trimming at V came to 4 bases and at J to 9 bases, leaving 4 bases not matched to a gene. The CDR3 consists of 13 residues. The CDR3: CASSAGTSREQFF. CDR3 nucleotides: TGTGCCAGCAGTGCCGGGACTAGCCGTGAGCAGTTCTTC.

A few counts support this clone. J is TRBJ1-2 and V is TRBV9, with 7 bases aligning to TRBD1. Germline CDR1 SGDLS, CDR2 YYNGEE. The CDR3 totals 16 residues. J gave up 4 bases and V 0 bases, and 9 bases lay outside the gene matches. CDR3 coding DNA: TGTGCCAGCAGCGTAGGAGCGGGAGGGGGCGGCTATGGCTACACCTTC. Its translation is CASSVGAGGGGYGYTF.